Below are 12 T cell receptor beta chains sequenced from a single sample in a study of blood T cell repertoires in COVID-19. Method: immunoSEQ multiplex PCR; TCRdb's copy keeps in-frame clones and lacks some. The profile shows roughly 280,000 clones, about 89% of them singletons. Sequencing was carried out using peripheral blood. Receptors originate from a man aged 45-65 years with acute or convalescent COVID-19.

The J gene is TRBJ1-4, the V gene TRBV7-9, with 8 bases aligning to TRBD1. This CDR3 has 15 residues. Germline assignment: CDR1 SEHNR and CDR2 FQNEAQ (reference sequence). The V and J ends lost 5 bases and 8 bases, in that order; junction bases with no gene match: 10. The CDR3 protein is CASSLPTGVKEKLFF. In DNA form, the CDR3 reads TGTGCCAGCAGCCTGCCGACAGGGGTGAAGGAAAAACTGTTTTTT.

This rearrangement joins TRBV11-2 to TRBJ2-5; D unresolved. The V gene's germline CDR1 is SGHAT and CDR2 FQNNGV. The V end was cut by 2 bases, the J end by 9 bases, with 22 bases between. The CDR3 covers 16 residues. This CDR3 reads CASSLSAETHPRPQYF. The CDR3 DNA reads as TGTGCCAGCAGCTTATCGGCAGAAACCCATCCCAGGCCCCAGTACTTC. The complete variable domain, with remaining parts taken from reference TRBV11-2 and TRBJ2-5, reads EAGVAQSPRYKIIEKRQSVAFWCNPISGHATLYWYQQILGQGPKLLIQFQNNGVVDDSQLPKDRFSAERLKGVDSTLKIQPAKLEDSAVYLCASSLSAETHPRPQYFGPGTRLLVL.

The J gene is TRBJ2-1, the V gene TRBV10-3; no clear D. V was trimmed by 10 bases and J by 10 bases, leaving 23 bases between them. This CDR3 is 14 amino acids long. Per germline, CDR1 ENHRY and CDR2 SYGVKD. The CDR3: CATQSTLGYDEQFF. In DNA form, the CDR3 reads TGTGCCACACAGAGCACCCTGGGTTATGACGAGCAGTTCTTC.

The chain couples TRBV6-5 to TRBJ2-2, with TRBD1 matching 7 bases. V was clipped by 5 bases and J by 8 bases; unmatched bases: 8. CDR1 and CDR2 from the germline V gene are MNHEY and SVGAGI. The length of the CDR3 is 14 residues. This CDR3 is CASSKTGHRGELFF. CDR3 bases: TGTGCCAGCAGTAAGACAGGGCATCGGGGGGAGCTGTTTTTT.

The chain recombines TRBV9 with TRBJ1-1, with 8 bases matching TRBD1. Germline CDR1 SGDLS, CDR2 YYNGEE. The CDR3 has 12 residues. With V trimmed by 6 bases and J by 2 bases, 0 bases remained unmatched. The CDR3 is CASTGGNTEAFF. CDR3 DNA: TGTGCCAGCACAGGGGGCAACACTGAAGCTTTCTTT.

The chain couples TRBV12-5 to TRBJ2-3; 9 bases are a match to TRBD2. Germline trimming cut 6 bases from V and 4 bases from J; bases unmatched to any gene: 8. The CDR3 length is 15 residues. The germline CDR1 and CDR2 sequences are LGHNT and FRNRAP. The DNA for the CDR3 is TGTGCTAGTGGGCCTAGCGGGGAGGGAGCAGATACGCAGTATTTT. Its translation is CASGPSGEGADTQYF. The entire variable domain, with the rest obtained from reference TRBV12-5 and TRBJ2-3, is as follows: DARVTQTPRHKVTEMGQEVTMRCQPILGHNTVFWYRQTMMQGLELLAYFRNRAPLDDSGMPKDRFSAEMPDATLATLKIQPSEPRDSAVYFCASGPSGEGADTQYFGPGTRLTVL.

In its sample, this clone was seen once. This chain links TRBV7-9 with TRBJ1-5; unclear D gene. The V gene lost 5 bases and the J gene lost 7 bases, with 15 bases spanning the gap. Per germline, CDR1 SEHNR and CDR2 FQNEAQ (reference sequence). CDR3 length: 14 residues. CDR3 region: CASSSDPPGQPQHF. The CDR3 DNA reads TGTGCCAGCAGCAGCGATCCTCCGGGGCAGCCCCAGCATTTT.

The chain recombines TRBV2 with TRBJ1-5; D not certain. There are 15 residues in the CDR3. Germline assignment: CDR1 SNHLY and CDR2 FYNNEI. V lost 5 bases and J 1 base, leaving 12 bases between the germline ends. As DNA, the CDR3 is TGTGCCAGCAGTCTCCACCCGCGCAGCAATCAGCCCCAGCATTTT. Translating it yields CASSLHPRSNQPQHF. The whole variable domain, remainder taken from reference TRBV2 and TRBJ1-5, is EPEVTQTPSHQVTQMGQEVILRCVPISNHLYFYWYRQILGQKVEFLVSFYNNEISEKSEIFDDQFSVERPDGSNFTLKIRSTKLEDSAMYFCASSLHPRSNQPQHFGDGTRLSIL.

The rearrangement joins TRBV11-2 to TRBJ2-7; 10 nucleotides match TRBD1. Germline loops: CDR1 SGHAT, CDR2 FQNNGV. The CDR3 length is 16 residues. V shed 2 bases and J 2 bases; nucleotides not matched to a gene: 6. CDR3 nucleotides: TGTGCCAGCAGCTTATCGACAGGGGGCATCCCCTACGAGCAGTACTTC. This codes for CASSLSTGGIPYEQYF.

J is TRBJ1-6 and V is TRBV7-8; D is unclear. Germline V gene data show CDR1 as SGHVS and CDR2 as FQNEAQ. V gave up 2 bases and J gave up 0 bases, with 14 bases separating them. The CDR3 totals 18 residues. The DNA of the CDR3 is TGTGCCAGCAGCTTACGGCAGGCCCAGAGCTCCTATAATTCACCCCTCCACTTT. It translates to CASSLRQAQSSYNSPLHF. The variable domain in full, with the rest retrieved from reference TRBV7-8 and TRBJ1-6, is GAGVSQSPRYKVAKRGQDVALRCDPISGHVSLFWYQQALGQGPEFLTYFQNEAQLDKSGLPSDRFFAERPEGSVSTLKIQRTQQEDSAVYLCASSLRQAQSSYNSPLHFGNGTRLTVT.

The genes are TRBV12-5 and TRBJ2-1; 10 positions match TRBD2. V lost 9 bases and J lost 4; bases outside the gene matches: 9. Germline loops: CDR1 LGHNT, CDR2 FRNRAP. The CDR3 is 15 residues long. The CDR3 DNA sequence: TGTGCTAGCAACCCAGCGGGGGGGGTTTACAATGAGCAGTTCTTC. Protein sequence: CASNPAGGVYNEQFF.

The V call is TRBV5-4, the J call TRBJ2-2; the D gene is possibly TRBD1 (5 bases). This CDR3 contains 15 residues. Trimming cost V 0 bases and J 3 bases, with 9 bases left between them. CDR1 and CDR2 (germline): SGHNT, YYREEE (reference sequence). Here the CDR3 DNA reads TGTGCCAGCAGCTTGGTCGTCAGGGACACCGGGGAGCTGTTTTTT. Protein sequence: CASSLVVRDTGELFF.